A selection of T cell receptor beta chains follows, all from one sample in a study of control samples from healthy donors and cancer patients. Repertoires were generated with immunoSEQ multiplex PCR, while TCRdb's copy carries only in-frame clones and drops some. The data show roughly 120,000 clones, over 75% seen once. The sample comprised PBMCs. The receptors were gathered from a woman in her 50s with colorectal cancer. Both conserved end residues are part of each CDR3. A D gene is named only where the DNA matches it firmly. Clone size, where shown, is once, few, many, or a class for clones that have expanded.

d_gene: .
j_gene: TRBJ1-2
v_gene: TRBV20-1
abundance: .
CDR3aa: CSVGRGYGYTF
CDR3nt: TGCAGTGTAGGAAGGGGCTATGGCTACACCTTC

d_gene: .
j_gene: TRBJ2-3
v_gene: TRBV6-5
abundance: .
CDR3aa: CASSYSTTDTQYF
CDR3nt: TGTGCCAGCAGTTACTCGACGACAGATACGCAGTATTTT

d_gene: .
j_gene: TRBJ1-5
v_gene: TRBV19
abundance: .
CDR3aa: CASSMLHLYQPQHF
CDR3nt: TGTGCCAGTAGTATGCTACATCTCTATCAGCCCCAGCATTTT

d_gene: .
j_gene: TRBJ2-2
v_gene: TRBV12-3/TRBV12-4
abundance: .
CDR3aa: CASSAGTGELFF
CDR3nt: TGTGCCAGCAGTGCCGGGACCGGGGAGCTGTTTTTT

d_gene: .
j_gene: TRBJ2-6
v_gene: TRBV11-2
abundance: .
CDR3aa: CASSLDGRPQSANVLTF
CDR3nt: TGTGCCAGCAGCTTAGATGGGCGGCCTCAATCCGCCAACGTCCTGACTTTC

d_gene: TRBD1
j_gene: TRBJ1-5
v_gene: TRBV30
abundance: .
CDR3aa: CAWSGPRTGANQPQHF
CDR3nt: TGTGCCTGGAGTGGCCCAAGGACAGGAGCCAATCAGCCCCAGCATTTT

d_gene: .
j_gene: TRBJ1-2
v_gene: TRBV9
abundance: .
CDR3aa: CASSVDYVEGRGYTF
CDR3nt: TGTGCCAGCAGCGTAGATTATGTTGAGGGGCGCGGCTACACCTTC

d_gene: .
j_gene: TRBJ1-5
v_gene: TRBV19
abundance: .
CDR3aa: CASRTLIGLGQPQHF
CDR3nt: TGTGCCAGTAGGACGCTGATAGGATTGGGACAGCCCCAGCATTTT

d_gene: .
j_gene: TRBJ1-2
v_gene: TRBV5-1
abundance: once
CDR3aa: CASSLGDWARESNGYTF
CDR3nt: TGCGCCAGCAGCCTAGGAGATTGGGCCAGGGAGAGCAATGGCTACACCTTC

d_gene: .
j_gene: TRBJ1-6
v_gene: TRBV27
abundance: .
CDR3aa: CASSYMADANSPLHF
CDR3nt: TGTGCCAGCAGTTATATGGCAGATGCAAATTCACCCCTCCACTTT

d_gene: .
j_gene: TRBJ2-7
v_gene: TRBV10-3
abundance: .
CDR3aa: CAISSGSEQYF
CDR3nt: TGTGCCATCAGTTCCGGATCCGAGCAGTACTTC

d_gene: .
j_gene: TRBJ1-1
v_gene: TRBV19
abundance: few
CDR3aa: CASSIGPAETEAFF
CDR3nt: TGTGCCAGTAGTATCGGTCCTGCGGAGACTGAAGCTTTCTTT

d_gene: .
j_gene: TRBJ1-5
v_gene: TRBV2
abundance: .
CDR3aa: CASSGAYGNQPQHF
CDR3nt: TGTGCCAGCAGTGGGGCTTATGGCAATCAGCCCCAGCATTTT

d_gene: TRBD2
j_gene: TRBJ2-5
v_gene: TRBV6-2/TRBV6-3
abundance: .
CDR3aa: CASSRLADKETQYF
CDR3nt: TGTGCCAGCAGCCGACTAGCGGATAAAGAGACCCAGTACTTC

d_gene: TRBD2
j_gene: TRBJ2-1
v_gene: TRBV6-5
abundance: once
CDR3aa: CASSPLAGGVEQFF
CDR3nt: TGTGCCAGCAGTCCCCTAGCGGGAGGTGTGGAGCAGTTCTTC

d_gene: .
j_gene: TRBJ1-2
v_gene: TRBV11-2
abundance: .
CDR3aa: CASSFWLRGGTIYNYGYTF
CDR3nt: TGTGCCAGCAGCTTTTGGCTGCGGGGAGGAACTATCTACAACTATGGCTACACCTTC

d_gene: TRBD1
j_gene: TRBJ2-1
v_gene: TRBV7-9
abundance: once
CDR3aa: CASPDSGGDRGEQFF
CDR3nt: TGTGCCAGCCCAGACTCAGGGGGCGACAGAGGTGAGCAGTTCTTC

d_gene: .
j_gene: TRBJ1-1
v_gene: TRBV5-8
abundance: .
CDR3aa: CASSWATGDMNTEAFF
CDR3nt: TGTGCCAGCAGCTGGGCGACAGGCGATATGAACACTGAAGCTTTCTTT